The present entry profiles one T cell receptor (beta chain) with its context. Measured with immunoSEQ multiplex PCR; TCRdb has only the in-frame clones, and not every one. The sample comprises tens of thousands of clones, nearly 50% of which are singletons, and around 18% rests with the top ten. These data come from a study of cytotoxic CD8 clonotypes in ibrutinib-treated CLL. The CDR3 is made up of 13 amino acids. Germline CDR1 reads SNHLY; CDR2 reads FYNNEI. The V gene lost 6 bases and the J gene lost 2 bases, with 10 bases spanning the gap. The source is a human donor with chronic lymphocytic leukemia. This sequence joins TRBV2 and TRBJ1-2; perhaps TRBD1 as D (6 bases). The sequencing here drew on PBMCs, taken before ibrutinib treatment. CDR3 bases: TGTGCCAGCAGACGGGACATCAACTATGGCTACACCTTC. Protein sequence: CASRRDINYGYTF.